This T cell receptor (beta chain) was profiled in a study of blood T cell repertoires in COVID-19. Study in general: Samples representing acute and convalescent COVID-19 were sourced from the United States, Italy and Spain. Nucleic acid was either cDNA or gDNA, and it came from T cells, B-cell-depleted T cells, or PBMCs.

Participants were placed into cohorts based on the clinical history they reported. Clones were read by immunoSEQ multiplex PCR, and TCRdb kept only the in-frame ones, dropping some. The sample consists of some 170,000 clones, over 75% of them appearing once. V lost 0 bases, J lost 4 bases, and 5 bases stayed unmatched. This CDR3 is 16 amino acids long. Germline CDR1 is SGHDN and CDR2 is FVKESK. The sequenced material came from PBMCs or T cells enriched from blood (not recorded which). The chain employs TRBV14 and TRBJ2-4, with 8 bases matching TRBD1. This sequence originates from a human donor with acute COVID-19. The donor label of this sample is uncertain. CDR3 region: CASSQDRTGGKNIQYF. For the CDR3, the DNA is TGTGCCAGCAGCCAAGATCGAACAGGGGGGAAAAACATTCAGTACTTC.